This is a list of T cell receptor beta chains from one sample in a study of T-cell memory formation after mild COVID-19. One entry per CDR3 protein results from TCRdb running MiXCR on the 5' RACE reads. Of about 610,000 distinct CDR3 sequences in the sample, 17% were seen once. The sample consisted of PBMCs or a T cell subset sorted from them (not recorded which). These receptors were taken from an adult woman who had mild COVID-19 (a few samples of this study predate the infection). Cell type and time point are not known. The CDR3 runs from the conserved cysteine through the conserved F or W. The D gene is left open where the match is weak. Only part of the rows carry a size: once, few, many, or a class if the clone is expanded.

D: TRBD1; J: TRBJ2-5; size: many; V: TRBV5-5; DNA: TGTGCCAGCAGTTCTCGGACAGGGTCGGAGACCCAGTACTTC; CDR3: CASSSRTGSETQYF
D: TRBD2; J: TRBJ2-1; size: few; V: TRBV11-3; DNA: TGTGCCAGCAGCTTAGGCGGGGGATTCGGCTCCTACAATGAGCAGTTCTTC; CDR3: CASSLGGGFGSYNEQFF
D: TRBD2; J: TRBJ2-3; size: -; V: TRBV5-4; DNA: TGTGCCAGCATCGACCTGGGGGAGGGGACGGTGAGGACGCAGTATTTT; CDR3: CASIDLGEGTVRTQYF
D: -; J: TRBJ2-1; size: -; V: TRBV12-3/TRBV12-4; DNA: TGTGCCAGCAGTTTGTTTGGGGGTGAGCAGTTCTTC; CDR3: CASSLFGGEQFF
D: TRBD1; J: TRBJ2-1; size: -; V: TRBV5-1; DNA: TGCGCCAGCAGCTTGCGGACAGGGGGCTTTTACAATGAGCAGTTCTTC; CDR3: CASSLRTGGFYNEQFF
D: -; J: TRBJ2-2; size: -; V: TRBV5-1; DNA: TGCGCCAGCAGCGCCTCCCAAAGCGGAAACACCGGGGAGCTGTTTTTT; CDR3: CASSASQSGNTGELFF
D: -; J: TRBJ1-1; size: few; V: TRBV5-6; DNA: TGTGCCAGCGATTCGTTAGGGTGGACGGGAACTGAAGCTTTCTTT; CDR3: CASDSLGWTGTEAFF
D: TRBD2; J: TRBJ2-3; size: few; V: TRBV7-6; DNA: TGTGCCAGCAGCTTAGCAGGGACTAGCGGGGATACGCAGTATTTT; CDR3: CASSLAGTSGDTQYF
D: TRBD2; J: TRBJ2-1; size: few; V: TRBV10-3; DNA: TGTGCCATCAGTGCATCATCTAGCGGGAGTATTTTTCAGACTACCAATGAGCAGTTCTTC; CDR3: CAISASSSGSIFQTTNEQFF
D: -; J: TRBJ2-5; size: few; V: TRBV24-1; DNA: TGTGCCACCAGTGAGCCGGGACGTGGAGAGACCCAGTACTTC; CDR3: CATSEPGRGETQYF
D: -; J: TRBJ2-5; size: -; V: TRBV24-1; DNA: TGTGCCACCAGTGATTTAACGCGGGGGACACAAGAGACCCAGTACTTC; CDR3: CATSDLTRGTQETQYF
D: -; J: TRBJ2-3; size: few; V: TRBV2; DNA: TGTGCCAGCAAGTTAGTGGCGGGAAGCACAGATACGCAGTATTTT; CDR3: CASKLVAGSTDTQYF
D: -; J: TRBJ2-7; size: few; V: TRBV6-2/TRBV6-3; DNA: TGTGCCAGCAGTCATACCCTCTACGAGCAGTACTTC; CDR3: CASSHTLYEQYF
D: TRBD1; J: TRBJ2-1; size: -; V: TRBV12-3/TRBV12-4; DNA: TGTGCCAGCAGGACAGGGGGGAGCTCCTACAATGAGCAGTTCTTC; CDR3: CASRTGGSSYNEQFF
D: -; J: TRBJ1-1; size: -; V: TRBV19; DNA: TGTGCCAGTAGTATAGATAAGGAACTGAACACTGAAGCTTTCTTT; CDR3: CASSIDKELNTEAFF
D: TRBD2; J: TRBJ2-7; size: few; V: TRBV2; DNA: TGTGCCAGCGGCCGAAAGCGGGAGTCTAGCTACGAGCAGTACTTC; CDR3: CASGRKRESSYEQYF
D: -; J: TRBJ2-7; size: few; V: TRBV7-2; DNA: TGTGCCAGCAGCCAGACACCACCGGGAGCCTACGAGCAGTACTTC; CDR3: CASSQTPPGAYEQYF
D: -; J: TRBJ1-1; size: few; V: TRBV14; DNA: TGTGCCAGCAGCCAAATGAACACTGAAGCTTTCTTT; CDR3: CASSQMNTEAFF
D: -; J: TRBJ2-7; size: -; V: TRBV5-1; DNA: TGCGCCAGCAGCCCGGGGGACGGCCTCTACGAGCAGTACTTC; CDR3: CASSPGDGLYEQYF
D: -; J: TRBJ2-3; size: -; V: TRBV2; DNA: TGTGCCAGCAGTGCGCAGGGTGCAGATACGCAGTATTTT; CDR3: CASSAQGADTQYF
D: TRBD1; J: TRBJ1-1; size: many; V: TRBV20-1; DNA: TGCAGTGCTAGCCTGGTGACAGGGGCGAACACTGAAGCTTTCTTT; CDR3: CSASLVTGANTEAFF
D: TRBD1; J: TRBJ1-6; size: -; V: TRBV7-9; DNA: TGTGCCAGCAGCTCCTCAGACAGGGTGGACAATTCACCCCTCCACTTT; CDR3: CASSSSDRVDNSPLHF
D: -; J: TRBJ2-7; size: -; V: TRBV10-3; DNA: TGTGCCATCCAAGATCCAAGTCAGGGGTACAGGTACGAGCAGTACTTC; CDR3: CAIQDPSQGYRYEQYF
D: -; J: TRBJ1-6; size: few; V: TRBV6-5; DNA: TGTGCCAGCAGTTACGCTGGGCGGTCCTATAATTCACCCCTCCACTTT; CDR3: CASSYAGRSYNSPLHF
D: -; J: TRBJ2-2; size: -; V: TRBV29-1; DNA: TGCAGCGTTGTTCTGGGGACCGGGGGGCTGTTTTTT; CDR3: CSVVLGTGGLFF
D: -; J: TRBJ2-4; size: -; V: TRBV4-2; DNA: TGTGCCAGCAGCTCTCAGGGGGCCAAAAACATTCAGTACTTC; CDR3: CASSSQGAKNIQYF
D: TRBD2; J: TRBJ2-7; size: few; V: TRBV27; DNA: TGTGCCAGCGGACCTATTAGCGGGAGAGCTCACGAGCAGTACTTC; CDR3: CASGPISGRAHEQYF
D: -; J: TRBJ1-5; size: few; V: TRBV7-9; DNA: TGTGCCAGCAGCTACGGTTCAGCTGGAGGAAAGCAGCCCCAGCATTTT; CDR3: CASSYGSAGGKQPQHF
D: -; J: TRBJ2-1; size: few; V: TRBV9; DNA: TGTGCCAGCAGCGTAGGGGAGGTCCATGAGCAGTTCTTC; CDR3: CASSVGEVHEQFF
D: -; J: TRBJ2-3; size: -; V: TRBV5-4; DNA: TGTGCCAGCAGCCCCGCGGACGGGGCAGATACGCAGTATTTT; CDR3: CASSPADGADTQYF
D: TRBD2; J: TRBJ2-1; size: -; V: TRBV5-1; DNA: TGCGCCAGCAGACCAGCGGGGTATACCTACAATGAGCAGTTCTTC; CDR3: CASRPAGYTYNEQFF
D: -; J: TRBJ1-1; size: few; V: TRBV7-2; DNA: TGTGCCAGCAGCTTAGCAACACCGGGACGGGGGAGCAAAGCTTTCTTT; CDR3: CASSLATPGRGSKAFF
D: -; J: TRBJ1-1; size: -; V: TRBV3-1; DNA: TGTGCCAGCAGCCAAGAAATTATGAACACTGAAGCTTTCTTT; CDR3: CASSQEIMNTEAFF
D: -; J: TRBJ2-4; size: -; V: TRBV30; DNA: TGTGCCTGGAGTGGAACCGGACAAATGGTTCAGTACTTC; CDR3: CAWSGTGQMVQYF
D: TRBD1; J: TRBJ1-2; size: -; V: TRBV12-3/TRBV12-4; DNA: TGTGCCAGCAGTGGGCCCCCCGGGACAGGGAATGCTGGCTACACCTTC; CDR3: CASSGPPGTGNAGYTF
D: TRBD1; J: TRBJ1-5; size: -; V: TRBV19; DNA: TGTGCCAGTAGTACCGGGACAGGGCTCTATCAGCCCCAGCATTTT; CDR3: CASSTGTGLYQPQHF
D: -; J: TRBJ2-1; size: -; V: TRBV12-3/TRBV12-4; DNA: TGTGCCAGCAGTGAAGTATCCGTCGGTTACAATGAGCAGTTCTTC; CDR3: CASSEVSVGYNEQFF
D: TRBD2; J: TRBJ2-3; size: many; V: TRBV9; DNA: TGTGCCAGCAGTGAGAGCGGGGACGTCACAGATACGCAGTATTTT; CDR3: CASSESGDVTDTQYF
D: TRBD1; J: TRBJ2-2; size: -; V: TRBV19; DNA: TGTGCCAGTAGGACAGGGGGCGCCGGGAACACCGGGGAGCTGTTTTTT; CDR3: CASRTGGAGNTGELFF
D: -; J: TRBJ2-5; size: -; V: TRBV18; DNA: TGTGCCAGCTCACCACCGGACGGGTACCAAGAGACCCAGTACTTC; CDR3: CASSPPDGYQETQYF
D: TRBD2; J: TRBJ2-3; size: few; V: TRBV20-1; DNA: TGCAGTGCTAGACTAGCGGGGACCGCCCGTCCGACAGATACGCAGTATTTT; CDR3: CSARLAGTARPTDTQYF
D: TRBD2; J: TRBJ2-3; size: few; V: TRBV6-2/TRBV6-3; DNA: TGTGCCAGCAGTTCCAATCCGGGACTAGCGGCTCCTGATACGCAGTATTTT; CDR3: CASSSNPGLAAPDTQYF
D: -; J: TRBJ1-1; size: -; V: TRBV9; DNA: TGTGCCAGCAGAGTTGCGGCCAGCTTTGGAACTGAAGCTTTCTTT; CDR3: CASRVAASFGTEAFF